One T cell receptor beta chain is described in this entry. Its cognate antigen is unknown. This table comes from immunoSEQ multiplex PCR, and its TCRdb copy is limited to in-frame clones, with some not included. The table records about 27,000 clones, 70% to 85% of them present only once. The data derive from a study of siplizumab effects on memory and regulatory T cells. Study-wide points: Of the proliferating CD4+ or CD8+ clones, roughly 75-96% lacked a naive or memory phenotype that could be assigned. Unstimulated subsets accounted for the mapping of only a minor share of the clones that were alloreactive. Mappable alloreactive CD4+ clones averaged approximately 69% Treg-derived with siplizumab versus roughly 25% in controls.

The sequenced sample consisted of memory CD4+ T cells sorted from blood. The receptor was isolated from a human donor in good health.

CDR3 nucleotide sequence: TGTGCCAGCAGCTTAGCGCGGGGGACCTGGTTCTTC. Amino acid sequence: CASSLARGTWFF. The gene calls are TRBV7-8 and TRBJ2-1; 7 nucleotides agree with TRBD2. Germline loops: CDR1 SGHVS, CDR2 FQNEAQ. The length of the CDR3 is 12 residues. Losses at the gene ends were 0 bases for V and 15 bases for J; bases not matched to a gene: 5.